This T cell receptor (beta chain) is from a study of follicular helper T cells after annual influenza vaccination. General study results and limits: Yearly vaccinations repeatedly recalled conserved clonotypes in ICOS+CD38+ cTfh. Day 7 ICOS+CD38+ clones later appeared mostly in ICOS-CD38- cTfh. Change in circulating plasmablasts correlated with ICOS+CD38+ cTfh clonality change.

Method: immunoSEQ multiplex PCR; TCRdb's copy keeps in-frame clones and lacks some. Altogether about 4,800 clones are present, approximately 83% being singletons, with the ten largest covering roughly 1.2%. Time point defined: 2015-2016 season, 7 days after influenza vaccination. Donors were community-dwelling with no influenza vaccine in the prior 6 months. As to this clone: The antigen remains undetermined.

Looked up from germline, CDR1 is MNHNS and CDR2 is SASEGT. V was pared by 4 bases and J by 4 bases, with 9 bases of the junction left unmatched. The CDR3 extends over 16 amino acids. Source: CXCR5+ CD38- circulating T follicular helper cells from blood, taken 7 days after influenza vaccination. Subset described: circulating Tfh, non-naive CD4+CXCR5+PD-1+ (ICOS+CD38+ or ICOS-CD38-). This sequence was found in an adult who received the influenza vaccine. The chain employs TRBV6-1 and TRBJ1-4, with 7 bases fitting TRBD1. The CDR3 region has the DNA TGTGCCAGCAGTGTCACGGCGGGACAGTTTAATGAAAAACTGTTTTTT. Its translation: CASSVTAGQFNEKLFF.